The next 28 T cell receptor beta chains were all read from a single sample in a study of T cell responses to AZD1222 COVID-19 vaccine. Here immunoSEQ multiplex PCR was the method, and the copy in TCRdb shows in-frame clones only, minus some. Among about 140,000 clones listed, about nine tenths were seen once. The source was peripheral blood, collected 28 days after the second AZD1222 dose. These receptors were obtained from an adult who received the AZD1222 COVID-19 vaccine.

The chain links TRBV12-3 or TRBV12-4 to TRBJ1-1; no clear D. Trimming shortened V by 2 bases and J by 6 bases, and 7 bases separated the two germline ends. The CDR3 length is 12 residues. The CDR3 coding sequence is TGTGCCAGCAGTTTATCGGGCGCTGAAGCTTTCTTT. It yields the protein CASSLSGAEAFF.

This chain uses TRBV28 with TRBJ2-3; TRBD2 aligns across 12 bases. The CDR3 contains 16 residues. Trimming at V came to 6 bases and at J to 8 bases, leaving 12 bases not matched to a gene. Looked up from germline, CDR1 is MDHEN and CDR2 is SYDVKM. CDR3 in amino acids: CASSNALAGGRATQYF. The DNA of the CDR3 is TGTGCCAGCAGCAATGCACTAGCGGGAGGCCGCGCTACGCAGTATTTT.

The gene calls are TRBV19 and TRBJ1-5; D perhaps matches TRBD1 (5 bases). Germline V CDR1 and CDR2: LNHDA, SQIVND (reference sequence). The V end was cut by 10 bases, the J end by 6 bases, with 16 bases between. This CDR3 has 13 residues. This CDR3 is CATRTPAGQPQHF. As DNA, the CDR3 is TGTGCCACCCGGACACCTGCGGGTCAGCCCCAGCATTTT.

The chain combines TRBV7-2 with TRBJ2-3; D perhaps matches TRBD1 (5 bases). The germline V gene has CDR1 SGHTA and CDR2 FQGNSA. The CDR3 is 15 amino acids. Trimming removed 5 bases at V and 2 bases at J, with 14 bases between. The CDR3 nucleotides read TGTGCCAGCAGCCAGGGTCCCTCCCCCACAGATACGCAGTATTTT. Residues: CASSQGPSPTDTQYF.

The chain joins TRBV5-5 to TRBJ1-2; the D gene is possibly TRBD1 (6 bases). This CDR3 comprises 15 residues. Trimming took off 0 bases at V and 4 bases at J, with 13 bases between the two ends. In germline, CDR1 is SGHKS, CDR2 YYEKEE (reference sequence). CDR3 amino acids: CASSLAGGASYGYTF. DNA for the CDR3: TGTGCCAGCAGCTTGGCCGGGGGCGCATCCTATGGCTACACCTTC.

The CDR3: CASSVEPGQPQHF. DNA of the CDR3: TGTGCCAGCAGCGTAGAACCGGGTCAGCCCCAGCATTTT. The chain links TRBV9 to TRBJ1-5; D is uncertain. Germline loops: CDR1 SGDLS, CDR2 YYNGEE. The CDR3 runs 13 residues. With 0 bases removed from V and 6 bases from J, the gap between germline ends came to 7 bases.

As to this clone: Other DNA sequences of this sample code for an identical CDR3. This chain connects TRBV6-2 or TRBV6-3 to TRBJ1-1; D not resolved. From germline, CDR1 is MNHEY and CDR2 SVGEGT. V shed 4 bases and J shed 3 bases, with 9 bases lying between them. The CDR3 consists of 13 residues. The CDR3 region is CASSFGRYTEAFF. The CDR3 DNA is TGTGCCAGCAGTTTTGGGCGGTACACTGAAGCTTTCTTT.

The chain employs TRBV29-1 and TRBJ2-5; 9 nucleotides align to TRBD1. J lost 3 bases, V lost 6 bases, and 5 bases had no gene match. The CDR3 covers 13 residues. CDR1 and CDR2 (germline): SQVTM, ANQGSEA. In nucleotides, the CDR3 is TGCAGCGTCCACACAGGGGGCGAAGAGACCCAGTACTTC. This sequence encodes CSVHTGGEETQYF.

As DNA, the CDR3 is TGCGCCAGCAGCTACGATACAGGGATAGGGGCTTTCTTT. Encoded protein: CASSYDTGIGAFF. This chain links TRBV5-1 with TRBJ1-1; D possibly corresponds to TRBD1 (6 bases). From germline, CDR1 is SGHRS and CDR2 YFSETQ. Trimming cost V 3 bases and J 11 bases, with 17 bases left between them. The CDR3 consists of 13 residues.

The chain has TRBV6-5 and TRBJ1-2; 10 bases align to TRBD1. With V trimmed by 5 bases and J by 7 bases, 10 bases remained unmatched. Germline-derived CDR1 and CDR2 are MNHEY and SVGAGI. This CDR3 spans 15 amino acids. This CDR3 is CASSPSGTGVSGYTF. The CDR3 nucleotides read TGTGCCAGCAGTCCATCCGGGACAGGGGTCTCTGGCTACACCTTC.

For this clone: Compared with germline, one end of the junction differs, possibly owing to a read error. As DNA, the CDR3 is TGTGCCAGCAGTCAAGGCGCGGGGCGGGAGACCCAGTACTTC. Protein: CASSQGAGRETQYF. The rearrangement links TRBV14 to TRBJ2-5; tentative D call: TRBD2 (6 bases). The CDR3 is 14 residues long. In germline, CDR1 is SGHDN, CDR2 FVKESK.

V is TRBV5-5 and J is TRBJ1-3; D unresolved. Trimming left V 0 bases short and J 0 bases short, with 10 bases between. In germline, CDR1 is SGHKS, CDR2 YYEKEE (reference sequence). The CDR3 spans 16 residues. This chain's CDR3 is CASSLEFLLSGNTIYF. The CDR3 nucleotides read TGTGCCAGCAGCTTGGAGTTCCTACTCTCTGGAAACACCATATATTTT.

The chain couples TRBV5-1 to TRBJ1-2; D unresolved. Trimming left V 1 base short and J 2 bases short, with 12 bases between. Germline CDR1 reads SGHRS; CDR2 reads YFSETQ. This CDR3 is 15 amino acids long. In DNA, the CDR3 is TGCGCCAGCAGCTTGTTTCTCGAAGCAAACTATGGCTACACCTTC. It specifies CASSLFLEANYGYTF.

The chain carries TRBV27 and TRBJ2-3, with D possibly matching TRBD2 (5 bases). V lost 3 bases and J 1 base, leaving 11 bases between the germline ends. The CDR3 runs 15 residues. Germline CDR1 MNHEY, CDR2 SMNVEV (reference sequence). CDR3 bases: TGTGCCAGCAGTTTTCTGGCGGGCGGCACAGATACGCAGTATTTT. Amino acid sequence: CASSFLAGGTDTQYF.

The chain has TRBV24-1 and TRBJ2-2, with 11 positions matching TRBD1. CDR1 KGHDR and CDR2 SFDVKD come from the germline V gene. J was trimmed by 6 bases and V by 4 bases; bases with no gene match: 3. The CDR3 covers 15 residues. This chain's CDR3 is CATSDPGQGAGELFF. The CDR3 nucleotides read TGTGCCACCAGTGACCCGGGACAGGGGGCCGGGGAGCTGTTTTTT.

CDR3 loop: CASGLRAEDTQYF. For the CDR3, the DNA is TGTGCTAGTGGTTTGAGGGCGGAAGATACGCAGTATTTT. V is TRBV12-5 and J is TRBJ2-3; no clear D gene. Between the trimmed V and J ends, which lost 2 bases and 5 bases, there was a span of 8 bases. CDR3 length: 13 residues. CDR1 is LGHNT, CDR2 FRNRAP, per germline.

V usage is TRBV7-8 and J usage is TRBJ1-2; tentatively, D is TRBD1 (5 bases). Trimming removed 5 bases from V and 0 bases from J, with 13 bases in between. The CDR3 has 15 amino acids. Germline CDR1 reads SGHVS; CDR2 reads FQNEAQ. The CDR3 sequence: CASSRRDGSNYGYTF. Written as DNA, the CDR3 is TGTGCCAGCAGCCGACGGGACGGATCTAACTATGGCTACACCTTC. Looking up the rest from reference TRBV7-8 and TRBJ1-2 gives the full variable domain: GAGVSQSPRYKVAKRGQDVALRCDPISGHVSLFWYQQALGQGPEFLTYFQNEAQLDKSGLPSDRFFAERPEGSVSTLKIQRTQQEDSAVYLCASSRRDGSNYGYTFGSGTRLTVV.

CDR3 loop: CASSAGAPYNEQFF. In nucleotides, the CDR3 is TGTGCCAGCAGCGCCGGGGCCCCCTACAATGAGCAGTTCTTC. The V and J genes are TRBV7-7 and TRBJ2-1; D is possibly TRBD1 or TRBD2 (5 bases each). V was trimmed by 5 bases and J by 2 bases, leaving 10 bases between them. The CDR3 loop spans 14 amino acids. CDR1 SSHAT and CDR2 FNYEAQ come from the germline V gene (reference sequence).

The chain employs TRBV27 and TRBJ1-5, with a possible D match to TRBD1 (5 bases). CDR3 size: 14 residues. Germline V gene data show CDR1 as MNHEY and CDR2 as SMNVEV (reference sequence). V lost 3 bases, J lost 7 bases, and 13 bases lay in between. Here the CDR3 reads CASSFRGINQPQHF. CDR3 DNA sequence: TGTGCCAGCAGTTTTAGGGGTATTAACCAGCCCCAGCATTTT.

V and J are TRBV11-2 and TRBJ1-3; D gene ambiguous. Germline V gene data show CDR1 as SGHAT and CDR2 as FQNNGV. V lost 1 base to trimming and J lost 4 bases, with 8 bases between them. The CDR3 runs to 14 residues. The CDR3 nucleotides are TGTGCCAGCAGCTTAGCCGATCAGGGAAACACCATATATTTT. Protein product: CASSLADQGNTIYF.

This clone came up a few times. This chain uses TRBV6-2 or TRBV6-3 with TRBJ2-7; D remains ambiguous. Deletions cut 0 bases from V and 5 bases from J, with 17 bases between. The CDR3 has 16 residues. Germline CDR1 and CDR2: MNHEY and SVGEGT. The CDR3 nucleotides are TGTGCCAGCAGTTACTCTCAGGTCAGCCTGTCTGACGAGCAGTACTTC. It specifies CASSYSQVSLSDEQYF.

This chain joins TRBV2 and TRBJ1-2; 10 bases are a match to TRBD1. The CDR3 is 12 amino acids. The germline CDR1 and CDR2 sequences are SNHLY and FYNNEI. CDR3 sequence (DNA): TGTGCGAACGAGGACAGGGGGAATGGCTACACCTTC. It encodes CANEDRGNGYTF.

The chain carries TRBV7-3 and TRBJ2-5, with D possibly being TRBD2 (7 bases). Germline V gene sequence: CDR1 SGHTA, CDR2 FQGTGA. The V end lost 0 bases, the J end lost 4 bases, and 18 bases lay between the germline ends. The CDR3 is 17 amino acids. The CDR3 nucleotides read TGTGCCAGCAGCTTAACCCCACCCTCGGGGGGCGGAGAGACCCAGTACTTC. Its protein product is CASSLTPPSGGGETQYF.

This clone was counted a single time. The chain is built from TRBV7-2 and TRBJ2-1; 12 positions agree with TRBD2. Germline CDR1 and CDR2: SGHTA and FQGNSA. V was pared by 6 bases and J by 8 bases, with 5 bases of the junction left unmatched. This CDR3 has 14 amino acids. The CDR3 coding sequence is TGTGCCAGCAGGCCTAGCGGGGGGGACTATGAGCAGTTCTTC. It yields the protein CASRPSGGDYEQFF.

This chain's CDR3 is CASSPLGGSTEAFF. The CDR3 region has the DNA TGCGCCAGCAGCCCCCTCGGAGGGTCTACTGAAGCTTTCTTT. V usage is TRBV5-1 and J usage is TRBJ1-1; no clear D. This CDR3 is 14 amino acids long. Germline V gene sequence: CDR1 SGHRS, CDR2 YFSETQ. V shed 4 bases and J shed 5 bases, with 15 bases lying between them. The full variable domain, rest sourced from reference TRBV5-1 and TRBJ1-1, is KAGVTQTPRYLIKTRGQQVTLSCSPISGHRSVSWYQQTPGQGLQFLFEYFSETQRNKGNFPGRFSGRQFSNSRSEMNVSTLELGDSALYLCASSPLGGSTEAFFGQGTRLTVV.

The chain links TRBV2 to TRBJ1-1; 8 bases line up with TRBD1. V trimming: 3 bases; J trimming: 2 bases; junction bases outside the gene matches: 2. There are 14 residues in the CDR3. CDR1 and CDR2 (germline): SNHLY, FYNNEI. The CDR3 sequence is CASSETGVNTEAFF. The CDR3 DNA follows: TGTGCCAGCAGTGAGACAGGGGTAAACACTGAAGCTTTCTTT.

The chain uses TRBV3-1 (or the pseudogene TRBV3-2) and TRBJ2-2; TRBD2 agrees at 12 bases. J lost 2 bases, V lost 7 bases, and 2 bases had no gene match. The CDR3 has 15 amino acids. Germline V lookup: CDR1 LGHDT, CDR2 YNNKEL (reference sequence). The CDR3 bases are TGTGCCAGCAAACTAGCGGGGGGAAACACCGGGGAGCTGTTTTTT. Residues: CASKLAGGNTGELFF.

This chain connects TRBV28 to TRBJ2-3; TRBD2 agrees at 8 bases. CDR3 length: 15 amino acids. Germline V gene data show CDR1 as MDHEN and CDR2 as SYDVKM. Trimming took 5 bases from V and 2 from J; bases not matched to a gene: 6. In DNA, the CDR3 is TGTGCCAGCAGTACAATAGCGGGAATCACAGATACGCAGTATTTT. Its translation is CASSTIAGITDTQYF.